Here is one T cell receptor beta chain with its context. The data stem from a study of blood T cell repertoires in COVID-19. Study details: The cDNA or gDNA used as material had been derived from T cells, B-cell-depleted T cells, or PBMCs.

Germline V gene data show CDR1 as SQVTM and CDR2 as ANQGSEA. The CDR3 is made up of 13 amino acids. V lost 5 bases, J lost 4 bases, and 5 bases stayed unmatched. The data were produced by immunoSEQ multiplex PCR, yet TCRdb's version contains in-frame clones alone and is incomplete. The sample has about 250,000 clones, 86% seen once. This TCR was recovered from a woman aged 55-70 years who had recovered from COVID-19. Input material: peripheral blood. The chain joins TRBV29-1 to TRBJ1-5; 7 positions agree with TRBD1. The CDR3 loop reads CSVRDSRNQPQHF. As DNA, the CDR3 is TGCAGCGTTCGGGACAGCAGAAATCAGCCCCAGCATTTT.